These 9 T cell receptor beta chains originate from one sample sequenced in a study of T cells in Graves' hyperthyroidism and ophthalmopathy. RNA transcripts yielded amplified TCR beta CDR3 regions. The TCR CDR3 was amplified in a first-round RT-PCR using the HTBI primer set. Using its own MiXCR run on the multiplex PCR reads, TCRdb lists one record per CDR3 protein. The sample has about 560,000 distinct CDR3 sequences; 16% are singletons. Specimen: blood. These receptor sequences come from a woman aged 18-29 years with Graves' hyperthyroidism.

This clonotype was recorded a few times. The gene calls are TRBV11-1 and TRBJ2-5; TRBD1 agrees at 10 bases. CDR3 length: 16 residues. Looked up from germline, CDR1 is SGHAT and CDR2 is FQDESV (reference sequence). The V and J ends lost 5 bases and 2 bases, in that order; junction bases with no gene match: 8. CDR3 sequence (DNA): TGTGCCAGCAGCAAAGACAGGGGGCTCGCACAAGAGACCCAGTACTTC. It is translated as CASSKDRGLAQETQYF. Full variable domain (missing parts from reference TRBV11-1 and TRBJ2-5): EAEVAQSPRYKITEKSQAVAFWCDPISGHATLYWYRQILGQGPELLVQFQDESVVDDSQLPKDRFSAERLKGVDSTLKIQPAELGDSAMYLCASSKDRGLAQETQYFGPGTRLLVL.

This clonotype has more than one count but fewer than ten. The chain links TRBV29-1 to TRBJ1-1, with 9 bases that match TRBD1. Germline trimming cut 4 bases from V and 6 bases from J; bases unmatched to any gene: 9. The CDR3 covers 14 residues. CDR1 SQVTM and CDR2 ANQGSEA come from the germline V gene. For the CDR3, the DNA is TGCAGCGTTGGGCGGGACAGGGTAGTGGCTGAAGCTTTCTTT. Translating gives CSVGRDRVVAEAFF. Drawing the rest from reference TRBV29-1 and TRBJ1-1, the complete variable domain is SAVISQKPSRDICQRGTSLTIQCQVDSQVTMMFWYRQQPGQSLTLIATANQGSEATYESGFVIDKFPISRPNLTFSTLTVSNMSPEDSSIYLCSVGRDRVVAEAFFGQGTRLTVV.

This clonotype was counted only a few times. The rearrangement uses TRBV19 and TRBJ1-1; no firm D call. This CDR3 region has 12 residues. Germline V gives CDR1 LNHDA, CDR2 SQIVND (reference sequence). V gave up 6 bases and J gave up 3 bases, with 8 bases separating them. The CDR3 reads CASREQHTEAFF. The CDR3 DNA is TGTGCCAGTAGGGAGCAGCACACTGAAGCTTTCTTT.

This clonotype was seen repeatedly, ten times or more. The chain joins TRBV18 to TRBJ1-5; 9 bases are a match to TRBD1. The CDR3 loop spans 15 amino acids. The V and J ends lost 8 bases and 7 bases, in that order; junction bases with no gene match: 12. Per germline, CDR1 KGHSH and CDR2 LQKENI. The CDR3 is CASGTGQGVGQPQHF. CDR3 bases: TGTGCCAGCGGAACGGGACAGGGAGTCGGCCAGCCCCAGCATTTT.

This clonotype showed up many times. The CDR3 loop reads CASSQARGRDQPQHF. CDR3 nucleotide sequence: TGTGCCAGCAGCCAAGCCAGGGGCAGGGATCAGCCCCAGCATTTT. The chain combines TRBV3-1 with TRBJ1-5; a weak D match, TRBD1 (6 bases). V lost 1 base and J lost 5, with 12 bases in between. Germline V CDR1 and CDR2: LGHDT, YNNKEL (reference sequence). The CDR3 extends over 15 amino acids. Variable domain in full (rest from reference TRBV3-1 and TRBJ1-5): DTAVSQTPKYLVTQMGNDKSIKCEQNLGHDTMYWYKQDSKKFLKIMFSYNNKELIINETVPNRFSPKSPDKAHLNLHINSLELGDSAVYFCASSQARGRDQPQHFGDGTRLSIL.

In its sample, this clonotype was seen a few times. The V and J genes are TRBV28 and TRBJ2-1; D uncertain. The CDR3 has 11 amino acids. V was clipped by 3 bases and J by 13 bases, with 10 bases between them. CDR1 and CDR2 from the germline V gene are MDHEN and SYDVKM. The CDR3 here is CASSLSGSQFF. In nucleotides, the CDR3 is TGTGCCAGCAGTTTGTCAGGTTCACAGTTCTTC.

The J gene is TRBJ2-2, the V gene TRBV18; 8 bases align to TRBD1. CDR1 and CDR2 from the germline V gene are KGHSH and LQKENI. The trim removed 1 base at V and 4 bases at J, leaving 14 bases unmatched. The CDR3 extends over 19 amino acids. The CDR3 nucleotides are TGTGCCAGCTCACCACTCGCCGGGACAGGTTTCTCAGTCACCGGGGAGCTGTTTTTT. Translating gives CASSPLAGTGFSVTGELFF.

The rearrangement uses TRBV6-1 and TRBJ2-5; 9 bases are a match to TRBD1. The V segment lost 8 bases and the J segment 5 bases; nucleotides outside the gene matches: 9. The length of the CDR3 is 14 residues. Germline V gene sequence: CDR1 MNHNS, CDR2 SASEGT. The chain's CDR3 is CASAITGGGETQYF. CDR3 coding DNA: TGTGCCAGCGCGATTACAGGGGGCGGGGAGACCCAGTACTTC.

As to this clonotype: Since a much larger clone is just one base distant, this may be a read error. The genes are TRBV11-2 and TRBJ2-5, with 9 bases fitting TRBD2. The CDR3 is 15 residues long. Germline loops: CDR1 SGHAT, CDR2 FQNNGV. The CDR3 region has the DNA TGTGCCAGCAGCTTATCAGCGGGGGGCCAAGAGACCCGGTACTTC. It encodes CASSLSAGGQETRYF. Using reference TRBV11-2 and TRBJ2-5 for the parts outside the CDR3, the full variable domain is EAGVAQSPRYKIIEKRQSVAFWCNPISGHATLYWYQQILGQGPKLLIQFQNNGVVDDSQLPKDRFSAERLKGVDSTLKIQPAKLEDSAVYLCASSLSAGGQETRYFGPGTRLLVL.